This T cell receptor (beta chain) was documented in a study of vaccination and CD4 T cells after COVID-19. Turning to the study itself: Convalescent donors: six male, four female; seven Caucasian, two Asian, one multiracial, two Hispanic. Each post-COVID sample was drawn after diagnosis, and the median interval was approximately 100 days (range 35 to 161).

The CDR3 covers 14 residues. CDR1 is LNHDA and CDR2 is SQIVND in the germline V gene (reference sequence). Trimming pared 3 bases from V and 1 base from J, leaving 9 bases between. Sequencing of the DNA from cultured CD4+ T cells was carried out with the Oncomine TCR Beta short-read assay. TCRdb analysed the PCR reads with MiXCR anew, one entry per CDR3 protein. The data show approximately 13,000 distinct CDR3 sequences, 36% seen once. Whole-study results and caveats: Median numbers of SARS-CoV-2-reactive clonotypes increased from approximately 23 to 38 (not a significant change).

A note on this clonotype: Its antigen remains unknown.

Regarding treatment: roughly nine-day PBMC culture with coronavirus spike peptide pools or control peptides (ViraFEST assay). With around 9.2 ug/ml peptide pools and around 9.6 IU/ml IL-2, PBMCs were cultured at some 2.2 million per well. The specimen was cultured CD4+ T cells from blood. The V gene is TRBV19, the J gene TRBJ2-5; TRBD1 is a possible D gene (6 bases). The origin of this receptor is a human donor with COVID-19. For the CDR3, the DNA is TGTGCCAGTAGTATGAAGACAGGCCAAGAGACCCAGTACTTC. Its translation: CASSMKTGQETQYF. The full variable domain, with the rest looked up from reference TRBV19 and TRBJ2-5, is DGGITQSPKYLFRKEGQNVTLSCEQNLNHDAMYWYRQDPGQGLRLIYYSQIVNDFQKGDIAEGYSVSREKKESFPLTVTSAQKNPTAFYLCASSMKTGQETQYFGPGTRLLVL.